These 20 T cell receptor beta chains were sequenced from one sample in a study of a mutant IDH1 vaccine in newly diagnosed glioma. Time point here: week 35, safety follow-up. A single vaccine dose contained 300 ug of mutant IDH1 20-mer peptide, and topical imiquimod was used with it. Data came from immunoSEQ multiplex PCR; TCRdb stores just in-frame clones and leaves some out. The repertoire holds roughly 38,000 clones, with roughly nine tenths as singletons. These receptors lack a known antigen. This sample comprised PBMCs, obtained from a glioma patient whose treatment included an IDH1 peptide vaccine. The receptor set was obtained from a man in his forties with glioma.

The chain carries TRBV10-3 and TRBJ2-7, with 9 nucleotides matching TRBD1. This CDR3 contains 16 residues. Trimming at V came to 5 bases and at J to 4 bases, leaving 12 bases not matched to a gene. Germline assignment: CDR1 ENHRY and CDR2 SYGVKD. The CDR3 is CAISSSTGGQIYEQYF. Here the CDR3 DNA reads TGTGCCATCAGTAGTTCAACAGGGGGCCAAATTTACGAGCAGTACTTC.

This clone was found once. CDR3 residues: CASSQSIRAEETQYF. CDR3 sequence (DNA): TGCGCCAGCAGTCAATCCATCAGGGCAGAAGAGACCCAGTACTTC. This sequence joins TRBV23-1 and TRBJ2-5; TRBD1 might be the D (5 bases). TRBV23-1 carries the ORF label, with uncertain function. Between the trimmed V and J ends, which lost 0 bases and 3 bases, there was a span of 11 bases. CDR3 length: 15 amino acids.

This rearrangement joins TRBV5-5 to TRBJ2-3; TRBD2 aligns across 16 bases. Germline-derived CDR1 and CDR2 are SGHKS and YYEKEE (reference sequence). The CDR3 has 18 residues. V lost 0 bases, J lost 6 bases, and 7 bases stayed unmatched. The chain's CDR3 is CASSLDGTSGGAVDTQYF. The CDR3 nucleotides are TGTGCCAGCAGCTTGGACGGGACTAGCGGGGGGGCCGTGGATACGCAGTATTTT.

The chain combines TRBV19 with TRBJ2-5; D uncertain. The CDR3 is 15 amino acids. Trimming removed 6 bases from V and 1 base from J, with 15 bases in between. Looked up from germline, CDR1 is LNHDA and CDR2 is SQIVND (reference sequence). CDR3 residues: CASSHSDTFQETQYF. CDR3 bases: TGTGCCAGTAGCCACAGCGACACTTTCCAAGAGACCCAGTACTTC.

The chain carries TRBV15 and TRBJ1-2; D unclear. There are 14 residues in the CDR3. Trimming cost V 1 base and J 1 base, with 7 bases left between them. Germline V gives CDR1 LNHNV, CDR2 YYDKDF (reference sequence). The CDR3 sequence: CATSRVRGNYGYTF. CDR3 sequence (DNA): TGTGCCACCAGCAGAGTCCGGGGTAACTATGGCTACACCTTC.

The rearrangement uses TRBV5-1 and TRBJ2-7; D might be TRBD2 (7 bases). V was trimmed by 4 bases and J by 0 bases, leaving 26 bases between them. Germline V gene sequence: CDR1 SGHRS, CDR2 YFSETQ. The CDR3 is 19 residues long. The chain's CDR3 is CASSNPREGVMWSSYEQYF. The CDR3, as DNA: TGCGCCAGCAGCAATCCGAGGGAGGGGGTAATGTGGAGCTCCTACGAGCAGTACTTC.

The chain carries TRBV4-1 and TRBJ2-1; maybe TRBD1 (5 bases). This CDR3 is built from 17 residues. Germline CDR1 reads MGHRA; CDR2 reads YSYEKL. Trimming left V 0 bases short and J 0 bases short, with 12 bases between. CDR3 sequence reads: CASSQDGAGISYNEQFF. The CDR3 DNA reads TGCGCCAGCAGCCAAGATGGGGCAGGTATCTCCTACAATGAGCAGTTCTTC.

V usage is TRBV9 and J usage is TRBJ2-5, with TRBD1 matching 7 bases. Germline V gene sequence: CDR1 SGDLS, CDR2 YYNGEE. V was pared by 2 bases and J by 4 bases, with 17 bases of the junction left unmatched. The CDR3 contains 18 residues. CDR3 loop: CASSVRPFAGAGGETQYF. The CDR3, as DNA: TGTGCCAGCAGCGTTCGACCCTTTGCCGGGGCAGGGGGAGAGACCCAGTACTTC.

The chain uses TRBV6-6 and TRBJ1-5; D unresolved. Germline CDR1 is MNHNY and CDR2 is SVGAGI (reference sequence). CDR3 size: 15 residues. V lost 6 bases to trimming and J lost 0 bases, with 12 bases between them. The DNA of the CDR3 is TGTGCCAGCAGCCGAACGCCCGTTAGCAATCAGCCCCAGCATTTT. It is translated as CASSRTPVSNQPQHF.

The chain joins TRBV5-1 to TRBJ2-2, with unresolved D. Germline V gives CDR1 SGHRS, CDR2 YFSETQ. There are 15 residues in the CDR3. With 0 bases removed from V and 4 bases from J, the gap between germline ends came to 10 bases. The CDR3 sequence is CASSLDPESTGELFF. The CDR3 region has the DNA TGCGCCAGCAGCTTGGATCCGGAATCCACCGGGGAGCTGTTTTTT.

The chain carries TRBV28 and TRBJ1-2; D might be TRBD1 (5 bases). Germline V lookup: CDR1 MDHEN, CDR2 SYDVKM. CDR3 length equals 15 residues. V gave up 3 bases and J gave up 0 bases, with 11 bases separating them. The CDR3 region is CASSLVSGPNYGYTF. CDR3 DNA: TGTGCCAGCAGTTTGGTGTCGGGACCTAACTATGGCTACACCTTC.

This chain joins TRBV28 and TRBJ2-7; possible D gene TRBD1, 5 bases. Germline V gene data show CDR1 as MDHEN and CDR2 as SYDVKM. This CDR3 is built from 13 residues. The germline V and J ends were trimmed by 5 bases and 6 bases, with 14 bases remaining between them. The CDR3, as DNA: TGTGCCAGCAGTCCGCGACGGACATTCGAGCAGTACGTC. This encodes CASSPRRTFEQYV.

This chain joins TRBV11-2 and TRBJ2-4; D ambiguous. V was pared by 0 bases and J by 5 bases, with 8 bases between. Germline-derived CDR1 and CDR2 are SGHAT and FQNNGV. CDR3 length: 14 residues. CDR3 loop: CASSLDRAQNIQYF. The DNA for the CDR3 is TGTGCCAGCAGCTTAGATCGGGCCCAAAACATTCAGTACTTC.

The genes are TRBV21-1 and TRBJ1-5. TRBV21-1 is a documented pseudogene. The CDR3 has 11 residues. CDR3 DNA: TGTGCCAGCAGGGAGAATCAGCCCCAGCATTTT. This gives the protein CASRENQPQHF.

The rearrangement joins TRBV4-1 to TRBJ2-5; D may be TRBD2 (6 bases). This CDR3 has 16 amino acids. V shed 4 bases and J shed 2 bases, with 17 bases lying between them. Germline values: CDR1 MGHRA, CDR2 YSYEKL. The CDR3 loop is CASSPLLEGRQETQYF. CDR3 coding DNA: TGCGCCAGCAGCCCGTTACTGGAGGGCCGTCAAGAGACCCAGTACTTC.

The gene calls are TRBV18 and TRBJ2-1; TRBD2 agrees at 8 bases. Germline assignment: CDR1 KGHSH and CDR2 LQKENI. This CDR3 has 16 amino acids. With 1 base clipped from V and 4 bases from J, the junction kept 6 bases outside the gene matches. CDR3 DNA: TGTGCCAGCTCACCACTAATAAGCGGGGGTTACAATGAGCAGTTCTTC. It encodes CASSPLISGGYNEQFF. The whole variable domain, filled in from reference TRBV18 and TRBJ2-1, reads NAGVMQNPRHLVRRRGQEARLRCSPMKGHSHVYWYRQLPEEGLKFMVYLQKENIIDESGMPKERFSAEFPKEGPSILRIQQVVRGDSAAYFCASSPLISGGYNEQFFGPGTRLTVL.

CDR3 amino acids: CAITGQGNSGNTIYF. The CDR3, as DNA: TGTGCCATCACCGGACAGGGGAACTCTGGAAACACCATATATTTT. The chain has TRBV10-3 and TRBJ1-3; 9 positions agree with TRBD1. The length of the CDR3 is 15 residues. V shed 7 bases, J shed 0 bases, and the junction held 4 bases outside the gene matches. The germline V gene encodes CDR1 ENHRY and CDR2 SYGVKD.

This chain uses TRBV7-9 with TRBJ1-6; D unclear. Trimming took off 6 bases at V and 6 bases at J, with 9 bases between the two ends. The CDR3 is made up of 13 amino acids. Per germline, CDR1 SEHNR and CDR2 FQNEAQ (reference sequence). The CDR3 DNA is TGTGCCAGCAGTCCGATAGCTAATTCACCCCTCCACTTT. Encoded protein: CASSPIANSPLHF.

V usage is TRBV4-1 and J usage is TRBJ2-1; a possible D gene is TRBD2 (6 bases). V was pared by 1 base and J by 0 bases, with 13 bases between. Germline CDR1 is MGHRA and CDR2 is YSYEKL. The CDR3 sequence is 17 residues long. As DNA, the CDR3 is TGCGCCAGCAGCCAAGGCTGGGCGGGATACTCCTACAATGAGCAGTTCTTC. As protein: CASSQGWAGYSYNEQFF.

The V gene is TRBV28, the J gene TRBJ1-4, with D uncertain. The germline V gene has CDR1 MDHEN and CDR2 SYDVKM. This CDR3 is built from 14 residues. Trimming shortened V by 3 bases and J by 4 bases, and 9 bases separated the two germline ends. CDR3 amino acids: CASSFMGYNEKLFF. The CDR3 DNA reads TGTGCCAGCAGTTTCATGGGCTATAATGAAAAACTGTTTTTT.